This is a list of T cell receptor beta chains from one sample in a study of identical twins. TCRdb reprocessed the 5' RACE reads via MiXCR and lists one record per CDR3 protein. The sample lists about 550,000 distinct CDR3 sequences, around 22% occurring once. These same records also appear under a second study, on yellow fever vaccine responses in identical twins.

The sample taken for sequencing was CD4+ T cells sorted from blood. The receptor source for this set is a woman between 18 and 30 years old in good health. Both conserved end residues are part of each CDR3. A D gene is named only where the DNA matches it firmly. Expanded clones get a size class; other rows say once, few or many, or leave the size out.

J gene	clone size	D gene	V gene	CDR3 protein	CDR3 DNA
TRBJ2-1	-	TRBD1	TRBV9	CASSTGGASNEQFF	TGTGCCAGCAGCACAGGGGGCGCGAGCAATGAGCAGTTCTTC
TRBJ2-1	-	TRBD1	TRBV24-1	CATAGTGTGAYNEQFF	TGTGCCACCGCGGGGACCGGGACAGGTGCTTACAATGAGCAGTTCTTC
TRBJ2-1	few	-	TRBV28	CASSPRTQSRINEQFF	TGTGCCAGCAGTCCCCGGACCCAATCTAGGATCAATGAACAGTTCTTC
TRBJ2-3	few	TRBD2	TRBV20-1	CSARVGLAGDGDTQYF	TGCAGTGCTAGAGTGGGACTAGCGGGAGATGGAGATACGCAGTATTTT
TRBJ2-5	few	-	TRBV12-3/TRBV12-4	CASSWRRALQETQYF	TGTGCCAGCAGTTGGAGGCGGGCACTCCAAGAGACCCAGTACTTC
TRBJ2-6	-	-	TRBV28	CASTLSSGANVLTF	TGTGCCAGCACATTGAGCTCTGGGGCCAACGTCCTGACTTTC
TRBJ2-5	-	TRBD2	TRBV19	CASSLRTSGIETQYF	TGTGCCAGTAGTCTACGGACTAGCGGTATAGAGACCCAGTACTTC
TRBJ2-1	once	TRBD2	TRBV7-9	CASSSLTSGREYEQFF	TGTGCCAGCAGCTCCCTTACTAGCGGGAGGGAGTATGAGCAGTTCTTC
TRBJ2-5	-	-	TRBV9	CASSLRPEETQYF	TGTGCCAGCAGCCTCAGACCTGAGGAGACCCAGTACTTC
TRBJ1-5	many	-	TRBV12-3/TRBV12-4	CASSSGTNQPQHF	TGTGCCAGCAGTTCCGGGACAAATCAGCCCCAGCATTTT
TRBJ2-5	-	TRBD1	TRBV24-1	CATSGTGIAETQYF	TGTGCCACCAGTGGGACAGGGATTGCGGAGACCCAGTACTTC
TRBJ2-7	-	-	TRBV6-5	CASGTYYEQYF	TGTGCCAGCGGGACCTACTACGAGCAGTACTTC
TRBJ2-2	few	TRBD1	TRBV13	CASSGRRDSLKNTGELFF	TGTGCCAGCAGCGGAAGACGGGACAGCCTAAAGAACACCGGGGAGCTGTTTTTT
TRBJ2-3	few	-	TRBV4-1	CASSQDPQGQSTDTQYF	TGCGCCAGCAGCCAAGATCCCCAGGGGCAGAGCACAGATACGCAGTATTTT
TRBJ2-6	few	-	TRBV24-1	CATSVGQGANVLTF	TGTGCCACCAGTGTGGGGCAAGGGGCCAACGTCCTGACTTTC
TRBJ2-3	few	-	TRBV12-3/TRBV12-4	CASSLPPDTQYF	TGTGCCAGCAGTTTGCCGCCAGATACGCAGTATTTT
TRBJ2-1	few	-	TRBV5-1	CASSVLPTPSSYNEQFF	TGCGCCAGCAGCGTCCTCCCGACCCCAAGCTCCTACAATGAGCAGTTCTTC
TRBJ2-2	-	TRBD1	TRBV28	CASSHGQGRGTGELFF	TGTGCCAGCAGCCACGGACAGGGGCGTGGGACCGGGGAGCTGTTTTTT
TRBJ2-7	-	-	TRBV5-1	CASSPGTPGINEQYF	TGCGCCAGCAGCCCTGGGACCCCCGGAATCAACGAGCAGTACTTC
TRBJ2-2	-	-	TRBV10-3	CAINPSGTGGGELFF	TGTGCCATCAACCCTAGCGGGACAGGAGGCGGGGAGCTGTTTTTT
TRBJ2-1	once	-	TRBV11-2	CASSLDPRDSAYNEQFF	TGTGCCAGCAGCTTAGACCCTCGGGACTCCGCCTACAATGAGCAGTTCTTC
TRBJ2-3	-	-	TRBV7-8	CASRRRQNTDTQYF	TGTGCCAGCAGAAGGCGCCAGAACACAGATACGCAGTATTTT
TRBJ1-2	few	TRBD1	TRBV5-1	CASSFGDRGYGYTF	TGCGCCAGCAGCTTCGGGGACAGGGGCTATGGCTACACCTTC
TRBJ2-3	-	TRBD1	TRBV5-1	CASSLGLTGQGATDTQYF	TGCGCCAGCAGCTTGGGGCTAACGGGACAGGGGGCAACAGATACGCAGTATTTT
TRBJ2-7	-	TRBD2	TRBV25-1	CASVGTSTYEQYF	TGTGCCAGCGTTGGGACTAGCACCTACGAGCAGTACTTC
TRBJ2-3	-	-	TRBV12-3/TRBV12-4	CASLDRGHTTDTQYF	TGTGCCAGCTTGGATCGGGGACACACCACAGATACGCAGTATTTT
TRBJ2-7	many	TRBD1	TRBV5-1	CASSLAPGQTYEQYF	TGCGCCAGCAGCTTGGCTCCGGGACAGACCTACGAGCAGTACTTC
TRBJ1-5	-	-	TRBV12-3/TRBV12-4	CASSMGRQPQHF	TGTGCCTCCTCGATGGGACGGCAGCCCCAGCATTTT
TRBJ2-1	-	-	TRBV6-4	CASSREPSYNEQFF	TGTGCCAGCAGCAGGGAGCCTAGCTACAATGAGCAGTTCTTC
TRBJ2-7	few	TRBD2	TRBV28	CASRRGGLAGSPRLGQYF	TGTGCCAGCAGGCGCGGTGGACTAGCGGGTTCTCCCAGGTTGGGGCAGTACTTC
TRBJ1-5	many	-	TRBV3-1	CASSQGGNQPQHF	TGTGCCAGCAGCCAAGGTGGCAATCAGCCCCAGCATTTT
TRBJ2-1	-	TRBD2	TRBV10-3	CAISDGGGNYNEQFF	TGTGCCATCAGTGACGGCGGGGGAAACTACAATGAGCAGTTCTTC
TRBJ2-1	few	TRBD2	TRBV19	CASRKLAGGNNEQFF	TGTGCCAGTAGAAAACTAGCGGGAGGGAACAATGAGCAGTTCTTC
TRBJ1-1	few	-	TRBV6-5	CASSSPVVGNTEAFF	TGTGCCAGCAGTTCCCCTGTGGTAGGGAACACTGAAGCTTTCTTT
TRBJ2-1	-	TRBD2	TRBV6-4	CASSGPGTSGQVEQFF	TGTGCCAGCAGTGGGCCTGGGACTAGCGGGCAGGTTGAGCAGTTCTTC
TRBJ2-2	-	-	TRBV9	CASSAILRGNTGELFF	TGTGCCAGCAGCGCCATACTACGGGGTAACACCGGGGAGCTGTTTTTT
TRBJ1-2	few	-	TRBV20-1	CSARADRGTF	TGCAGTGCTAGAGCCGACCGTGGGACCTTC
TRBJ1-4	many	-	TRBV7-9	CASSLNSEKLFF	TGTGCCAGCAGCTTAAACTCCGAAAAACTGTTTTTT
TRBJ1-6	-	-	TRBV18	CASESFGSPLHF	TGTGCCAGCGAGTCTTTCGGTTCACCCCTCCACTTT
TRBJ1-5	few	-	TRBV15	CATSREGRDNQPQHF	TGTGCCACCAGCAGAGAGGGCCGAGACAATCAGCCCCAGCATTTT
TRBJ2-7	few	-	TRBV28	CASRAGAYEQYF	TGTGCCTCCCGGGCAGGCGCCTACGAGCAGTACTTC
TRBJ2-3	-	-	TRBV28	CASYLGAADTQYF	TGTGCCAGCTACCTGGGAGCGGCAGATACGCAGTATTTT
TRBJ2-5	-	-	TRBV12-3/TRBV12-4	CASSLREGVTQYF	TGTGCCAGCTCCTTGAGGGAAGGGGTGACCCAGTACTTC
TRBJ2-2	-	-	TRBV9	CASSVAIGGPTGELFF	TGTGCCAGCAGCGTAGCGATTGGTGGACCTACCGGGGAGCTGTTTTTT
TRBJ2-4	few	-	TRBV6-1	CASSLDSFTAKNIQYF	TGTGCCAGCTCGTTGGACAGCTTCACTGCCAAAAACATTCAGTACTTC
TRBJ2-5	many	-	TRBV14	CASSKGGTQYF	TGTGCCAGCAGCAAGGGAGGGACCCAGTACTTC
TRBJ2-1	-	-	TRBV3-1	CASSPRAGLGAEQFF	TGTGCCAGCAGCCCTAGAGCGGGCTTAGGGGCTGAGCAGTTCTTC
TRBJ2-5	-	-	TRBV2	CASRVGPQGQETQYF	TGTGCCAGCAGAGTCGGGCCTCAAGGGCAAGAGACCCAGTACTTC
TRBJ2-1	few	TRBD2	TRBV7-2	CASSLAGTSINEQFF	TGTGCCAGCAGCTTAGCCGGGACTAGCATCAATGAGCAGTTCTTC
TRBJ1-5	few	-	TRBV29-1	CSVQGGFDNQPQHF	TGCAGCGTCCAGGGCGGGTTCGACAATCAGCCCCAGCATTTT
TRBJ2-5	-	TRBD2	TRBV4-2	CASSPEGLAGGHETQYF	TGTGCCAGCAGCCCGGAAGGACTAGCGGGGGGGCACGAGACCCAGTACTTC
TRBJ1-2	few	-	TRBV12-3/TRBV12-4	CASSLYGTAILMGYGYTF	TGTGCCAGCAGTTTATATGGAACAGCGATACTAATGGGATATGGCTACACCTTC
TRBJ2-1	-	TRBD2	TRBV20-1	CCARDFGGGLHYNEQFF	TGCTGTGCTAGAGATTTCGGGGGGGGCCTTCATTACAATGAGCAGTTCTTC